This record concerns one T cell receptor beta chain sequence. The antigen it binds to is not known. No much larger clone exists at a distance of one base, and base qualities are not known. Including cysteine and phenylalanine, the CDR3 has 12 amino acids. This entry keeps only the CDR3 DNA: 36 bases, framed from base 1. CDR1 and CDR2, looked up from the germline V gene, are MDHEN and SYDVKM. V and J are truncated by 5 bases and 7 bases respectively, leaving an intervening sequence of 11 bases. The data were obtained in a study of cytomegalovirus exposure and HLA in healthy donors (dated by TCRdb to the late 2010s). About the full investigation: According to a later analysis, the roughly 130 validation repertoires were produced on the same platform as the approximately 620 repertoires of the first cohort. The study aimed to test whether signatures of past pathogen exposure could be identified by cataloging public T cell receptors. In addition to the first cohort of roughly 700 subjects, a separate validation cohort of approximately 130 different subjects was used. To predict cytomegalovirus infection status, the study brought together high-throughput TCR immunosequencing, statistical association of individual TCRs with disease status, and machine learning.

Paper-wide results and their limitations: Most TCR sequences were seen in very few donors, while some public TCRs were found in many individuals. Cytomegalovirus status was reported to be diagnosed by the classifier with high specificity and sensitivity in both the original and validation cohorts. The study listed 150 to 200 TCR beta chains as associated with cytomegalovirus. A later analysis lacked HLA typing for the validation cohort, so it scored co-occurrence in that cohort across all 120 or so repertoires. In a later analysis, TCRs clustered in the first cohort were found to also tend to co-occur in the roughly 120 validation repertoires, with about 93% of cluster scores above 0. In vitro tests confirmed that three of the cytomegalovirus-associated TCR beta chains recognize cytomegalovirus antigens. The authors suggested that the approach could potentially be extended to other disease states and immunological phenotypes.

The library was obtained by the immunoSEQ multiplex PCR assay. The study's own analysis went as follows. A statistical classification framework was developed to diagnose cytomegalovirus status using the catalog of TCR beta chain sequences. TCRdb stores this immuneACCESS table with in-frame sequences only. Part of the clones is absent; in the studies checked, under half of the shortfall reflects unresolved V genes, and no reason is known for the rest. That table furnishes V, J and clone size, whereas the DNA furnished D and trimming. Across this sample there are hundreds of thousands of clones, with about nine tenths seen only once. The ten largest clones represent about 0.8% of the sample. The donors were included in the validation cohort of 120 subjects, a group kept apart from the approximately 700-subject first cohort.

The clonotype originates from a woman aged 18-29 years in good health and CMV-seronegative. The chain joins TRBV28 to TRBJ1-2, and perhaps TRBD1 as D gene, on 5 matching bases. The sequenced sample consisted of PBMCs. The DNA reads TGTGCCAGCAGTCCCCAGGGAGGTGGCTACACCTTC. Its translation is CASSPQGGGYTF.